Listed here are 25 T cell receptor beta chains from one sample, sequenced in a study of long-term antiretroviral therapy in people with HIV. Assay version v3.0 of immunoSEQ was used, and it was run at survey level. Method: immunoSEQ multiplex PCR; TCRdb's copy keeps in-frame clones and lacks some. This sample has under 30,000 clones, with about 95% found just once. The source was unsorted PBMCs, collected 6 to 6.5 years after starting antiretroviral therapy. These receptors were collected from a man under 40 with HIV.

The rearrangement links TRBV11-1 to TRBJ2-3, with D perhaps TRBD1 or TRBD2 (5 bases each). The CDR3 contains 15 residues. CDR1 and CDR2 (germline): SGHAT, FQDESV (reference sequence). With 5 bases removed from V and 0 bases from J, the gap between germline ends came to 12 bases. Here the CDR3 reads CASSPRDGSTDTQYF. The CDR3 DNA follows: TGTGCCAGCAGCCCGAGGGACGGAAGCACAGATACGCAGTATTTT.

The CDR3 loop reads CASSQEGPTGTYGYTF. As DNA, the CDR3 is TGCGCCAGCAGCCAAGAGGGGCCCACCGGGACATATGGCTACACCTTC. The chain links TRBV4-1 to TRBJ1-2, with D possibly being TRBD1 (6 bases). CDR1 is MGHRA and CDR2 is YSYEKL in the germline V gene. V was shortened by 0 bases and J by 5 bases, with 16 bases between the two germline ends. This CDR3 comprises 16 residues.

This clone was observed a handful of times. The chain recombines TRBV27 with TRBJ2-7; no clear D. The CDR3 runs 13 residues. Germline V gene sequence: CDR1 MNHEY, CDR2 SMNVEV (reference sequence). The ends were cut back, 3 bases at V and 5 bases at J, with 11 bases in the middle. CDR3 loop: CASSLASKNEQYF. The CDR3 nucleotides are TGTGCCAGCAGTTTGGCGTCGAAAAACGAGCAGTACTTC.

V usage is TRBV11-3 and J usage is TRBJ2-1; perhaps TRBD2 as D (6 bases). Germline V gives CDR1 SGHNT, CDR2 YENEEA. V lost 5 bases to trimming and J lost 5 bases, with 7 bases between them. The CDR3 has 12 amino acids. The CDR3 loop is CASSRTNNEQFF. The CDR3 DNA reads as TGTGCCAGCAGCCGGACTAACAATGAGCAGTTCTTC.

DNA of the CDR3: TGTGCCAGCAGGTCCAGGGAGGAAAAACTGTTTTTT. Protein sequence: CASRSREEKLFF. The rearrangement uses TRBV28 and TRBJ1-4; a possible D gene is TRBD1 (5 bases). V gave up 6 bases and J gave up 8 bases, with 10 bases separating them. The CDR3 extends over 12 amino acids. Germline assignment: CDR1 MDHEN and CDR2 SYDVKM.

The CDR3 DNA reads TGTGCCAGCGCGACACAGAGCTCCTATAATTCACCCCTCCACTTT. It specifies CASATQSSYNSPLHF. This chain connects TRBV2 to TRBJ1-6; D is undetermined. This CDR3 region has 15 residues. V dropped 8 bases and J dropped 0 bases, with 11 bases sitting between them. Germline V lookup: CDR1 SNHLY, CDR2 FYNNEI.

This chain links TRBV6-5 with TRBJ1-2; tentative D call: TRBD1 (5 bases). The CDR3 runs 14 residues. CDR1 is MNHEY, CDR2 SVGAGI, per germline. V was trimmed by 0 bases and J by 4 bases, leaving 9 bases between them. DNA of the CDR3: TGTGCCAGCAGTTACTCGATGGGGGTCTATGGCTACACCTTC. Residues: CASSYSMGVYGYTF.

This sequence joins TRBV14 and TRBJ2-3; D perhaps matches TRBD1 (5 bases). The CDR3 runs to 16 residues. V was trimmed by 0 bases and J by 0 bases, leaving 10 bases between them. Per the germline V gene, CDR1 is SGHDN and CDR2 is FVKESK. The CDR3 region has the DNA TGTGCCAGCAGCCAAGAGTGGGGCGCGAGCACAGATACGCAGTATTTT. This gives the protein CASSQEWGASTDTQYF.

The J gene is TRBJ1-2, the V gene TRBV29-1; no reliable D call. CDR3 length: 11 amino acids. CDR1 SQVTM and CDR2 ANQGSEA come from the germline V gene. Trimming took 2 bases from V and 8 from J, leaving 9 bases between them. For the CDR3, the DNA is TGCAGCGTTGAATTGCCATGGGGCTACACCTTC. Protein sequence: CSVELPWGYTF.

This CDR3 reads CASSSHRLVEKTYEQYF. The CDR3 coding sequence is TGTGCCAGCAGCTCCCACCGGCTGGTAGAGAAAACCTACGAGCAGTACTTC. The gene calls are TRBV7-8 and TRBJ2-7, with D uncertain. The V and J ends lost 4 bases and 2 bases respectively, with 21 bases between them. Germline lookup yields CDR1 SGHVS and CDR2 FQNEAQ. The CDR3 loop spans 17 amino acids.

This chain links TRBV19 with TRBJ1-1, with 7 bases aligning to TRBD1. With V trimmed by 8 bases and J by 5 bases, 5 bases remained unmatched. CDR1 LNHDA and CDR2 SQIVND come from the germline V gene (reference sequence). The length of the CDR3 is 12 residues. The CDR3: CASYYRGTEAFF. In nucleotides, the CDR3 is TGTGCCAGTTACTACAGGGGAACTGAAGCTTTCTTT.

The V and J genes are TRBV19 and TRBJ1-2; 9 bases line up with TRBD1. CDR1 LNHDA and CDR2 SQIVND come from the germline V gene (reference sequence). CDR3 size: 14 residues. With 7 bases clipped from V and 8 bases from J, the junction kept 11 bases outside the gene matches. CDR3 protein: CASKEQGANSGYTF. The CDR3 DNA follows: TGTGCCAGTAAAGAACAGGGGGCGAACAGCGGCTACACCTTC.

In nucleotides, the CDR3 is TGTGCCAGCACCCCGGGGGGCCACTCCTACGAGCAGTACTTC. Its protein product is CASTPGGHSYEQYF. This chain uses TRBV6-5 with TRBJ2-7; a possible D gene is TRBD2 (7 bases). CDR3 length: 14 amino acids. V was clipped by 7 bases and J by 0 bases, with 13 bases between them. Germline assignment: CDR1 MNHEY and CDR2 SVGAGI.

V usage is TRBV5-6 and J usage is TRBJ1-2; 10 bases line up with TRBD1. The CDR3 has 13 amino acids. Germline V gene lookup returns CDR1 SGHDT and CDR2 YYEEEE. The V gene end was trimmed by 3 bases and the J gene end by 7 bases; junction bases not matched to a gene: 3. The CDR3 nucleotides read TGTGCCAGCAGCTCCGGGACAGGGGTTGGCTACACCTTC. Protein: CASSSGTGVGYTF.

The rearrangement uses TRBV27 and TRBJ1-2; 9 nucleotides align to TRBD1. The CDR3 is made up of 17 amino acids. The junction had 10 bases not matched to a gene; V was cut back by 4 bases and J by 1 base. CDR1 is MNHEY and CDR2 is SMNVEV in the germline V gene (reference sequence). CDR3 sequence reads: CASSSPPQTGGNYGYTF. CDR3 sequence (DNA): TGTGCCAGCAGTTCCCCCCCCCAGACAGGGGGTAACTATGGCTACACCTTC.

The CDR3, as DNA: TGTGCCAGCAGTTTAAGTCCGGGACAGCCCTATGGCTACACCTTC. It translates to CASSLSPGQPYGYTF. The chain is built from TRBV27 and TRBJ1-2; 7 positions agree with TRBD1. The V and J ends lost 2 bases and 4 bases, in that order; junction bases with no gene match: 7. From germline, CDR1 is MNHEY and CDR2 SMNVEV (reference sequence). The CDR3 totals 15 residues.

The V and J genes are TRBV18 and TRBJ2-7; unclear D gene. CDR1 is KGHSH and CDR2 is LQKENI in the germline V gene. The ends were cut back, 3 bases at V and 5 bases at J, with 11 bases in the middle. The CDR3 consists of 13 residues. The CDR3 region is CASSPASQNEQYF. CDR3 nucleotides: TGTGCCAGCTCACCGGCTTCTCAGAACGAGCAGTACTTC.

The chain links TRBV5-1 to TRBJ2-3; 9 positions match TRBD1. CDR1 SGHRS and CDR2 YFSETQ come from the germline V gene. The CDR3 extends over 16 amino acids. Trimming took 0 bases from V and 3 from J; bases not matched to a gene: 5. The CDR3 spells CASSLGTGVGTDTQYF. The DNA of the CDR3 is TGCGCCAGCAGCTTGGGGACAGGGGTGGGGACAGATACGCAGTATTTT.

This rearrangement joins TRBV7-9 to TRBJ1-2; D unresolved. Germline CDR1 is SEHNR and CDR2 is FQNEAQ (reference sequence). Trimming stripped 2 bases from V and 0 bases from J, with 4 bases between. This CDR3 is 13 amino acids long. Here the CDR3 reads CASSLSANYGYTF. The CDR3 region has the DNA TGTGCCAGCAGCTTATCAGCTAACTATGGCTACACCTTC.

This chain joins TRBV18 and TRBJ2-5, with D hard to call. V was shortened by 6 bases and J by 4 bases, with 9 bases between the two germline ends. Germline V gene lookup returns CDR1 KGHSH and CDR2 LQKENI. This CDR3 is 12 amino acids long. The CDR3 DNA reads TGTGCCAGCTCCTATCCGGGAGAGACCCAGTACTTC. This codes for CASSYPGETQYF. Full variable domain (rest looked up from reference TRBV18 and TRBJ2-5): NAGVMQNPRHLVRRRGQEARLRCSPMKGHSHVYWYRQLPEEGLKFMVYLQKENIIDESGMPKERFSAEFPKEGPSILRIQQVVRGDSAAYFCASSYPGETQYFGPGTRLLVL.

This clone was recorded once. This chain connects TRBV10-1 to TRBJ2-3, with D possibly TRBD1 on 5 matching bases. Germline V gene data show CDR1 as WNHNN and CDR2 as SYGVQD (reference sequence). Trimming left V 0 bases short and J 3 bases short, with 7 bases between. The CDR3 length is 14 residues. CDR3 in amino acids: CASSESQGTDTQYF. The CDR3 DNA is TGCGCCAGCAGTGAGTCCCAGGGAACAGATACGCAGTATTTT.

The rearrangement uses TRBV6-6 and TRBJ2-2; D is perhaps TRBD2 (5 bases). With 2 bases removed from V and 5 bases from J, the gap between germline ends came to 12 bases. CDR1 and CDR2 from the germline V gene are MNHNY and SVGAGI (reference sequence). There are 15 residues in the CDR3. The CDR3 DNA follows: TGTGCCAGCAGTTACCGGACTGCCCGGACCGGGGAGCTGTTTTTT. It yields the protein CASSYRTARTGELFF.

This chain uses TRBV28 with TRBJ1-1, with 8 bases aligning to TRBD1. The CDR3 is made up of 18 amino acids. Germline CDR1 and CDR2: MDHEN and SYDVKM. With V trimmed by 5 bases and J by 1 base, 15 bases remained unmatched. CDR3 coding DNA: TGTGCCAGCAGTCCCGTAACATGGACAGGGCTTTGGAACACTGAAGCTTTCTTT. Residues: CASSPVTWTGLWNTEAFF.

The CDR3 reads CASSMGKTQYF. The DNA of the CDR3 is TGTGCCAGTAGTATGGGGAAGACCCAGTACTTC. The chain is built from TRBV19 and TRBJ2-5; D ambiguous. The germline CDR1 and CDR2 sequences are LNHDA and SQIVND (reference sequence). V gave up 3 bases and J gave up 6 bases, with 5 bases separating them. CDR3 size: 11 residues.

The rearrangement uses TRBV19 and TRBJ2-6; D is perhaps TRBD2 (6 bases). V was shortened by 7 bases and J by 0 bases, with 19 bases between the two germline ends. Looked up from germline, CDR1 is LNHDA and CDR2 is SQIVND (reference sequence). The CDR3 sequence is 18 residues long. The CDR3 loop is CASMSIGGLFSGANVLTF. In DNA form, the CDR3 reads TGTGCCAGTATGTCAATCGGGGGACTGTTCTCTGGGGCCAACGTCCTGACTTTC.